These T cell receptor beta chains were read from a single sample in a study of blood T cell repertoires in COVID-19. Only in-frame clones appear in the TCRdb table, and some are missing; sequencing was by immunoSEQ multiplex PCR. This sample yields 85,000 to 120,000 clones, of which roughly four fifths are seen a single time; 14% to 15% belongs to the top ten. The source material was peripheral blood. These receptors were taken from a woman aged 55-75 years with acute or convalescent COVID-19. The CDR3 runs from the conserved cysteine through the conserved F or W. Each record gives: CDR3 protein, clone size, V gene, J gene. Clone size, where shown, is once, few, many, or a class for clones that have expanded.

CASSQARGETQYF	once	TRBV3-1/TRBV3-2	TRBJ2-5
CASSLRFGQILNTEAFF	-	TRBV5-8	TRBJ1-1
CSGSDGLAGGQADTQYF	-	TRBV29-1	TRBJ2-3
CASSPGQVGEQYF	-	TRBV18	TRBJ2-7
CASSAGMGSGETQYF	-	TRBV28	TRBJ2-5
CASSQDGGAPRKAFF	-	TRBV3-1/TRBV3-2	TRBJ1-1
CASSTDLAGNTGELFF	-	TRBV6-4	TRBJ2-2
CASSLGDRVGETQYF	-	TRBV27	TRBJ2-5
CASSLHRDEQYF	few	TRBV12-3/TRBV12-4	TRBJ2-7
CASSQWGEFYGYTF	once	TRBV3-1/TRBV3-2	TRBJ1-2
CATSDETGVDQPQHF	-	TRBV24-1	TRBJ1-5
CASSDSGGRDTQYF	-	TRBV6-4	TRBJ2-3
CASSEEGAGELFF	-	TRBV10-1	TRBJ2-2
CASSDPGLAGLYEQFF	once	TRBV2	TRBJ2-1
CASSPQGNTGELFF	once	TRBV11-2	TRBJ2-2
CASSVQGTGYNEQFF	-	TRBV5-1	TRBJ2-1
CASSWDSEAFF	-	TRBV5-1	TRBJ1-1
CASSYSQGAAGTGANVLTF	-	TRBV6-2/TRBV6-3	TRBJ2-6
CASSLRTGDNEKLFF	-	TRBV5-4	TRBJ1-4
CASSILGAGVPHEQYF	-	TRBV19	TRBJ2-7
CASSLWGYGQGASYEQYF	-	TRBV27	TRBJ2-7
CASSPPWGGPNEQFF	-	TRBV3-1/TRBV3-2	TRBJ2-1
CASSSQGAETEAFF	-	TRBV7-9	TRBJ1-1
CASKPGQGGSPLHF	once	TRBV19	TRBJ1-6
CASSRAGENTGELFF	-	TRBV4-2	TRBJ2-2
CASRESGTGIVGYTF	-	TRBV27	TRBJ1-2
CASRESPADTQYF	-	TRBV2	TRBJ2-3
CASSHQGGTEAFF	-	TRBV3-1/TRBV3-2	TRBJ1-1
CASSYNDRVEKLFF	-	TRBV5-6	TRBJ1-4
CASSQWLYQPQHF	-	TRBV3-1/TRBV3-2	TRBJ1-5
CASSVTGGYSPLHF	-	TRBV19	TRBJ1-6
CASSYTLLETQYF	-	TRBV5-1	TRBJ2-5
CASSPGQGAKTEAFF	-	TRBV7-9	TRBJ1-1
CASSQESLAGASTQYF	-	TRBV4-2	TRBJ2-3
CASSYRSGTYNEQFF	-	TRBV6-5	TRBJ2-1
CASSPVGAKEGYTF	-	TRBV5-4	TRBJ1-2
CACIKREDYGYTF	-	TRBV30	TRBJ1-2
CASSLETSGTGELFF	once	TRBV5-1	TRBJ2-2
CASSLYGQGGTEAFF	-	TRBV2	TRBJ1-1
CASSTSGQPEAFF	-	TRBV27	TRBJ1-1
CASRQGATYNEQFF	-	TRBV19	TRBJ2-1
CASSFTGGAYNEQFF	-	TRBV5-1	TRBJ2-1
CASSPPGIYEQYF	-	TRBV19	TRBJ2-7
CASTPSNYGYTF	-	TRBV19	TRBJ1-2
CSVIRQGYGTEAFF	few	TRBV29-1	TRBJ1-1
CASSLVLRGSYNEQFF	-	TRBV5-1	TRBJ2-1
CASSKDGLGADTQYF	-	TRBV6-5	TRBJ2-3
CASSDTYGGSEKLFF	-	TRBV6-1	TRBJ1-4
CASTRQNTEAFF	few	TRBV19	TRBJ1-1
CASGTGYPTGELFF	-	TRBV19	TRBJ2-2
CASSQFLANEQFF	few	TRBV3-1/TRBV3-2	TRBJ2-1